This is a list of T cell receptor beta chains from one sample in a study of radiation and T cells in renal cell carcinoma. TCRdb's copy holds only in-frame clones and misses some; the assay was immunoSEQ multiplex PCR. The repertoire holds around 100,000 clones, with 84% as singletons. Sequenced here: blood, sampled from a patient whose treatment included radiotherapy and nephrectomy. All receptors derive from a man between 60 and 75 years old with renal cell carcinoma. Both conserved end residues are part of each CDR3. The D gene is left open where the match is weak. The size entry is marked missing in some rows and otherwise reads once, few, many or a size class.

>TRBV4-1|TRBJ2-7|TRBD1|-
CASSLSHQGAGEQYF
TGCGCCAGCAGCCTTTCGCACCAGGGGGCCGGCGAGCAGTACTTC
>TRBV5-1|TRBJ2-3|-|-
CASSTGQLSTDTQYF
TGCGCCAGCAGCACCGGACAGCTTAGCACAGATACGCAGTATTTT
>TRBV2|TRBJ2-1|-|-
CASSDSYNEQFF
TGTGCCAGCAGTGATAGCTACAATGAGCAGTTCTTC
>TRBV6-5|TRBJ1-2|TRBD1|-
CASSVGQVSSMATF
TGTGCCAGCAGCGTTGGACAGGTCTCTTCTATGGCTACGTTC
>TRBV28|TRBJ1-1|-|-
CASSKPIGVRDTEAFF
TGTGCCAGCAGCAAACCAATAGGAGTACGAGACACTGAAGCTTTCTTT
>TRBV9|TRBJ2-7|-|-
CASSVATGALYEQYF
TGTGCCAGCAGCGTAGCTACGGGGGCCCTCTACGAGCAGTACTTC
>TRBV27|TRBJ2-3|TRBD1|-
CASRDRDTDTQYF
TGTGCCAGCAGAGACAGGGATACAGATACGCAGTATTTT
>TRBV6-8|TRBJ2-5|TRBD2|-
CASSTGTSGRETQYF
TGTGCCAGCAGCACCGGGACTAGCGGGAGGGAGACCCAGTACTTC
>TRBV7-2|TRBJ1-2|-|-
CASSLEAALYGYTF
TGTGCCAGCAGCTTAGAGGCAGCCCTCTATGGCTACACCTTC
>TRBV7-8|TRBJ2-2|TRBD1|-
CASSMTGSGELFF
TGTGCCAGCTCCATGACAGGGTCCGGGGAGCTGTTTTTT
>TRBV4-1|TRBJ2-7|-|-
CASSPDKAVRSYEQYF
TGCGCCAGCAGCCCTGATAAAGCGGTTCGCTCCTACGAGCAGTACTTC
>TRBV7-9|TRBJ2-1|TRBD1|-
CASSSLVGTGTAEQFF
TGTGCCAGCAGCTCTCTAGTGGGGACAGGGACGGCTGAGCAGTTCTTC
>TRBV7-9|TRBJ1-4|-|-
CASSQPPGGTNEKLFF
TGTGCCAGCAGTCAACCGCCGGGGGGTACTAATGAAAAACTGTTTTTT
>TRBV4-2|TRBJ2-1|-|-
CASSQVDPDNEQFF
TGTGCCAGCAGCCAAGTCGACCCGGACAATGAGCAGTTCTTC
>TRBV6-1|TRBJ2-4|TRBD2|-
CASSASGKNIQYF
TGTGCCAGCAGTGCTAGCGGGAAAAACATTCAGTACTTC
>TRBV5-1|TRBJ2-3|TRBD2|-
CASSSWEGVADTQYF
TGCGCCAGCAGCTCGTGGGAGGGCGTTGCAGATACGCAGTATTTT
>TRBV2|TRBJ2-7|TRBD2|-
CASSEGLAGGGYEQYF
TGTGCCAGCAGTGAGGGACTAGCGGGAGGTGGCTACGAGCAGTACTTC
>TRBV7-8|TRBJ2-7|-|-
CASSFPGVGIERYF
TGTGCCAGCAGCTTTCCAGGGGTGGGGATCGAACGGTACTTC
>TRBV19|TRBJ2-3|-|-
CASSLRITDTQYF
TGTGCCAGTAGTCTCAGGATCACAGATACGCAGTATTTT
>TRBV27|TRBJ1-5|-|once
CASRPTGNQPQHF
TGTGCCAGCAGACCCACTGGCAATCAGCCCCAGCATTTT
>TRBV18|TRBJ2-5|-|-
CASSQWDQETQYF
TGTGCCAGCTCACAGTGGGATCAAGAGACCCAGTACTTC
>TRBV7-2|TRBJ2-3|-|-
CASSSFRDTQYF
TGTGCCAGCAGCTCCTTTAGAGATACGCAGTATTTT